These 10 T cell receptor beta chains were sequenced from one sample in a study of blood T cell repertoires in COVID-19. Here immunoSEQ multiplex PCR was the method, and the copy in TCRdb shows in-frame clones only, minus some. This table holds approximately 500,000 clones, 70% to 90% found once. The sequencing sample was made of PBMCs or T cells enriched from blood (not recorded which). These receptors were obtained from a woman in her 40s who had recovered from COVID-19.

The J gene is TRBJ2-7, the V gene TRBV7-9; the match to TRBD2 covers 8 bases. Germline assignment: CDR1 SEHNR and CDR2 FQNEAQ (reference sequence). The CDR3 extends over 18 amino acids. V trimming: 8 bases; J trimming: 0 bases; junction bases outside the gene matches: 18. CDR3 residues: CASSPGRTSGLSSYEQYF. DNA of the CDR3: TGTGCCAGCTCCCCAGGGAGAACTAGCGGCCTTAGCTCCTACGAGCAGTACTTC.

This rearrangement joins TRBV3-1 (or the pseudogene TRBV3-2) to TRBJ1-2; TRBD1 agrees at 12 bases. Unmatched junction bases numbered 1, after V lost 3 bases and J lost 8 bases. The CDR3 is 13 residues long. CDR1 is LGHDT, CDR2 YNNKEL, per germline (reference sequence). CDR3 in DNA: TGTGCCAGCAGCCACGGGACAGGGGGCGGCTACACCTTC. Its protein product is CASSHGTGGGYTF.

J is TRBJ2-1 and V is TRBV20-1; no firm D call. This CDR3 has 11 amino acids. Between the trimmed V and J ends, which lost 2 bases and 9 bases, there was a span of 8 bases. Germline V CDR1 and CDR2: DFQATT, SNEGSKA (reference sequence). CDR3: CSARLVREQFF. The CDR3 DNA reads as TGCAGTGCTAGACTAGTCCGTGAGCAGTTCTTC.

V and J are TRBV6-8 and TRBJ1-2; 8 bases fit TRBD1. CDR3 length: 15 amino acids. V shed 6 bases and J 1 base; nucleotides not matched to a gene: 7. CDR1 is MNHGY and CDR2 is SAAAGT in the germline V gene. The CDR3 here is CASSQTGGINYGYTF. In DNA, the CDR3 is TGTGCCAGCAGCCAAACAGGGGGGATTAACTATGGCTACACCTTC.

The gene calls are TRBV4-1 and TRBJ1-1, with D unresolved. The V end was cut by 10 bases, the J end by 3 bases, with 21 bases between. The CDR3 is 15 amino acids. Germline CDR1 MGHRA, CDR2 YSYEKL. This CDR3 reads CATSVDVGEDTEAFF. In nucleotides, the CDR3 is TGCGCCACCTCCGTAGATGTGGGTGAGGACACTGAAGCTTTCTTT.

This clone was seen at least ten times. The gene calls are TRBV2 and TRBJ1-1; D is uncertain. Germline V gene lookup returns CDR1 SNHLY and CDR2 FYNNEI. Trimming removed 9 bases at V and 4 bases at J, with 15 bases between. This CDR3 is 13 amino acids long. CDR3 residues: CASTLGAGTEAFF. CDR3 coding DNA: TGTGCCAGTACGTTAGGAGCCGGCACTGAAGCTTTCTTT.

V usage is TRBV6-2 or TRBV6-3 and J usage is TRBJ1-5; D is uncertain. The CDR3 is made up of 12 amino acids. CDR1 MNHEY and CDR2 SVGEGT come from the germline V gene. V gave up 2 bases and J gave up 6 bases, with 5 bases separating them. The CDR3 loop is CASSYPIQPQHF. For the CDR3, the DNA is TGTGCCAGCAGTTACCCAATTCAGCCCCAGCATTTT.

The chain uses TRBV10-2 and TRBJ2-7, with TRBD2 matching over 7 bases. The CDR3 consists of 19 residues. The trim removed 4 bases at V and 0 bases at J, leaving 18 bases unmatched. Germline V gene data show CDR1 as WSHSY and CDR2 as SAAADI. The CDR3 nucleotides read TGCGCCAGCAGTGGGGGGGTTAGCGGGCCAAAGTATAGCTCCTACGAGCAGTACTTC. This codes for CASSGGVSGPKYSSYEQYF.

The rearrangement joins TRBV15 to TRBJ2-7; TRBD2 matches 11 bases. The CDR3 extends over 15 amino acids. CDR1 and CDR2 from the germline V gene are LNHNV and YYDKDF (reference sequence). The V and J ends lost 3 bases and 2 bases, in that order; junction bases with no gene match: 3. DNA for the CDR3: TGTGCCACCAGCAGTAGACTAGCGGGAACCTACGAGCAGTACTTC. This gives the protein CATSSRLAGTYEQYF.

A single count supports this clone. The genes are TRBV7-8 and TRBJ1-2, with D perhaps TRBD1 (6 bases). Trimming took 5 bases from V and 5 from J, leaving 18 bases between them. The germline CDR1 and CDR2 sequences are SGHVS and FQNEAQ. CDR3 length: 15 residues. CDR3 DNA sequence: TGTGCCAGCAGCCCAGGCCGGGACACGAGATATGGCTACACCTTC. It encodes CASSPGRDTRYGYTF.